The 23 T cell receptor beta chains presented below share a single source sample, sequenced in a study of PD-1 blockade in classical Hodgkin lymphoma. Exposure to brentuximab vedotin varied, and each patient had relapsed following autologous stem cell transplantation. The investigators isolated CD8+ T cells from thawed PBMCs using magnetic negative selection. The repertoire was sequenced with immunoSEQ multiplex PCR; TCRdb's copy has only in-frame clones and lacks some. Among about 27,000 clones listed, almost 90% were seen once. The source material was CD8+ T cells from blood, sampled at baseline. These receptors were obtained from a human donor with classical Hodgkin lymphoma.

The chain is built from TRBV5-1 and TRBJ2-7; D tentatively reads TRBD1 or TRBD2 (5 bases each). CDR1 and CDR2 (germline): SGHRS, YFSETQ. With 0 bases removed from V and 6 bases from J, the gap between germline ends came to 13 bases. The CDR3 spans 14 residues. Written as DNA, the CDR3 is TGCGCCAGCAGCTTGGTGGGCCGGGGCACCGAGCAGTACTTC. Residues: CASSLVGRGTEQYF.

This chain connects TRBV7-9 to TRBJ2-3, with TRBD1 as a possible D gene (6 bases). Germline V gene lookup returns CDR1 SEHNR and CDR2 FQNEAQ (reference sequence). The CDR3 spans 16 residues. V dropped 6 bases and J dropped 2 bases, with 18 bases sitting between them. CDR3 loop: CASSPFPAGDTDTQYF. Here the CDR3 DNA reads TGTGCCAGCAGTCCATTCCCGGCAGGGGACACAGATACGCAGTATTTT.

The V call is TRBV5-1, the J call TRBJ2-5; unclear D gene. The CDR3 loop spans 12 amino acids. From germline, CDR1 is SGHRS and CDR2 YFSETQ. V was pared by 0 bases and J by 1 base, with 1 base between. The CDR3 loop reads CASSLVQETQYF. In DNA, the CDR3 is TGCGCCAGCAGCTTGGTCCAAGAGACCCAGTACTTC.

V gene TRBV7-6 combines with J gene TRBJ1-1, with no clear D. Trimming removed 4 bases at V and 0 bases at J, with 6 bases between. This CDR3 contains 13 residues. Germline V gene lookup returns CDR1 SGHVS and CDR2 FNYEAQ. The CDR3 coding sequence is TGTGCCAGCAGCTCTCGCCTGAACACTGAAGCTTTCTTT. This translates into CASSSRLNTEAFF.

The chain couples TRBV7-7 to TRBJ2-7; D possibly matches TRBD1 or TRBD2 (5 bases each). With 4 bases removed from V and 5 bases from J, the gap between germline ends came to 12 bases. The germline V gene encodes CDR1 SSHAT and CDR2 FNYEAQ (reference sequence). The CDR3 length is 13 residues. CDR3 in DNA: TGTGCCAGCAGCTCCTCGGGGACCGACGAGCAGTACTTC. Translation: CASSSSGTDEQYF.

The J gene is TRBJ1-5, the V gene TRBV19; a weak D match, TRBD1 (6 bases). CDR3 length: 13 residues. The V gene's germline CDR1 is LNHDA and CDR2 SQIVND (reference sequence). V dropped 6 bases and J dropped 5 bases, with 11 bases sitting between them. The CDR3 region is CASRGQNYQPQHF. Here the CDR3 DNA reads TGTGCCAGTAGAGGACAGAACTATCAGCCCCAGCATTTT.

The V call is TRBV6-6, the J call TRBJ1-1, with a tentative D call TRBD1 (6 bases). The CDR3 has 16 amino acids. Germline-derived CDR1 and CDR2 are MNHNY and SVGAGI (reference sequence). Deletions cut 8 bases from V and 1 base from J, with 20 bases between. The CDR3 protein is CASLGNLGTSNTEAFF. The DNA of the CDR3 is TGTGCCAGCCTTGGGAATTTGGGGACATCGAACACTGAAGCTTTCTTT.

This clone showed up just once. The chain combines TRBV30 with TRBJ1-1; no definite D call. The CDR3 consists of 17 residues. Germline V gives CDR1 GTSNPN, CDR2 SVGIG (reference sequence). V was shortened by 3 bases and J by 10 bases, with 30 bases between the two germline ends. CDR3 DNA: TGTGCCTGGAGAGCCCGGGTTGCCACGAAACTGTCGGCGTCAGCTTTCTTT. This gives the protein CAWRARVATKLSASAFF.

The chain recombines TRBV4-1 with TRBJ1-1, with D uncertain. Looked up from germline, CDR1 is MGHRA and CDR2 is YSYEKL. The CDR3 runs to 15 residues. Trimming removed 0 bases at V and 2 bases at J, with 10 bases between. CDR3 region: CASSQDLYENTEAFF. The CDR3 nucleotides are TGCGCCAGCAGCCAAGATTTATATGAAAACACTGAAGCTTTCTTT.

This chain uses TRBV2 with TRBJ2-7; 7 nucleotides align to TRBD1. Unmatched junction bases numbered 16, after V lost 11 bases and J lost 6 bases. The CDR3 sequence is 14 residues long. Per germline, CDR1 SNHLY and CDR2 FYNNEI. This CDR3 reads CALLRTGSFREQYF. The CDR3 nucleotides read TGTGCCTTACTACGGACAGGCTCTTTTCGCGAGCAGTACTTC.

This chain connects TRBV28 to TRBJ2-7; weak D call: TRBD2 (6 bases). The CDR3 contains 13 residues. In germline, CDR1 is MDHEN, CDR2 SYDVKM. Trimming cost V 5 bases and J 5 bases, with 13 bases left between them. CDR3 sequence: CASSLRLVHEQYF. CDR3 bases: TGTGCCAGCAGTCTGCGACTAGTCCACGAGCAGTACTTC.

This clone was seen just once. The chain carries TRBV28 and TRBJ2-7; D is unclear. Between the trimmed V and J ends, which lost 5 bases and 5 bases, there was a span of 16 bases. The germline V gene has CDR1 MDHEN and CDR2 SYDVKM. There are 14 residues in the CDR3. The CDR3 DNA is TGTGCCAGCAGTCCTCGACCTCGCCGAGACGAGCAGTACTTC. It translates to CASSPRPRRDEQYF.

This chain uses TRBV27 with TRBJ2-7; TRBD2 agrees at 7 bases. With 2 bases clipped from V and 0 bases from J, the junction kept 7 bases outside the gene matches. The CDR3 runs 16 residues. The germline gives CDR1 MNHEY, CDR2 SMNVEV (reference sequence). As DNA, the CDR3 is TGTGCCAGCAGTTTAGGGGGGGGTAACCCCTCCTACGAGCAGTACTTC. It yields the protein CASSLGGGNPSYEQYF.

This clone turned up a few times. The genes are TRBV7-9 and TRBJ1-2; 8 positions match TRBD1. The ends lost 5 bases at V and 4 bases at J; junction bases unmatched: 6. The germline V gene encodes CDR1 SEHNR and CDR2 FQNEAQ (reference sequence). This CDR3 is built from 14 residues. The CDR3 nucleotides are TGTGCCAGCAGCGCTGGACAGGGAGGCTATGGCTACACCTTC. Protein product: CASSAGQGGYGYTF.

CDR3 sequence (DNA): TGTGCCACCAGCATTCGGACCGACGGGGAGCTGTTTTTT. It is translated as CATSIRTDGELFF. The chain employs TRBV15 and TRBJ2-2; D not certain. The CDR3 spans 13 residues. CDR1 and CDR2 (germline): LNHNV, YYDKDF (reference sequence). V lost 4 bases to trimming and J lost 7 bases, with 10 bases between them.

The rearrangement uses TRBV7-6 and TRBJ2-7; possibly TRBD1 for D (6 bases). The V end was cut by 1 base, the J end by 7 bases, with 26 bases between. The CDR3 sequence is 18 residues long. Germline CDR1 SGHVS, CDR2 FNYEAQ. This CDR3 reads CASSLGLWTAESAKEQYF. The CDR3 DNA reads as TGTGCCAGCAGCTTAGGTCTTTGGACAGCCGAATCCGCCAAGGAGCAGTACTTC.

This clone was observed a single time. CDR3 nucleotide sequence: TGTGCCAGCAGTTTTTCACGGGTGGGTACTGAAGCTTTCTTT. Its translation is CASSFSRVGTEAFF. The chain links TRBV27 to TRBJ1-1, with unresolved D. The V end lost 3 bases, the J end lost 5 bases, and 13 bases lay between the germline ends. Germline V CDR1 and CDR2: MNHEY, SMNVEV (reference sequence). CDR3 length equals 14 residues.

The V gene is TRBV27, the J gene TRBJ1-2; TRBD1 is a possible D gene (5 bases). The CDR3 totals 14 residues. In germline, CDR1 is MNHEY, CDR2 SMNVEV (reference sequence). V was trimmed by 6 bases and J by 5 bases, leaving 16 bases between them. CDR3 bases: TGTGCCAGCAGGACACGGGGACGGATGTATGGCTACACCTTC. It yields the protein CASRTRGRMYGYTF.

The gene calls are TRBV7-9 and TRBJ2-3, with 8 bases that match TRBD2. Germline CDR1 SEHNR, CDR2 FQNEAQ (reference sequence). The CDR3 spans 16 residues. V lost 7 bases to trimming and J lost 5 bases; unmatched junction nucleotides: 14. CDR3 loop: CASKGSGRALRDTQYF. CDR3 nucleotides: TGTGCCAGCAAGGGGTCCGGGAGGGCCTTGAGAGATACGCAGTATTTT. The whole variable domain, remainder taken from reference TRBV7-9 and TRBJ2-3, is DTGVSQNPRHKITKRGQNVTFRCDPISEHNRLYWYRQTLGQGPEFLTYFQNEAQLEKSRLLSDRFSAERPKGSFSTLEIQRTEQGDSAMYLCASKGSGRALRDTQYFGPGTRLTVL.

The CDR3 nucleotides read TGTGCCATCAGAGACTACTACGAGCAGTACTTC. It is translated as CAIRDYYEQYF. The chain joins TRBV10-3 to TRBJ2-7, with D possibly being TRBD2 (5 bases). The V gene lost 6 bases and the J gene lost 3 bases, with 6 bases spanning the gap. The germline gives CDR1 ENHRY, CDR2 SYGVKD. The CDR3 extends over 11 amino acids.

This clone was picked up a small number of times. The rearrangement uses TRBV4-1 and TRBJ1-2; D is possibly TRBD1 (5 bases). CDR3 length equals 13 residues. V gave up 4 bases and J gave up 7 bases, with 13 bases separating them. Germline V gene data show CDR1 as MGHRA and CDR2 as YSYEKL. CDR3 protein: CASSLGVGRGYTF. The DNA for the CDR3 is TGCGCCAGCAGCCTGGGGGTTGGTCGTGGCTACACCTTC.

This clone was recorded once. The V gene is TRBV28, the J gene TRBJ2-7, with 8 bases identical to TRBD1. The CDR3 runs to 12 residues. Germline V lookup: CDR1 MDHEN, CDR2 SYDVKM. V lost 5 bases, J lost 7 bases, and 4 bases stayed unmatched. CDR3 nucleotides: TGTGCCAGCAGTACAGGGGGAGTGGAGCAGTACTTC. Translated: CASSTGGVEQYF.

The chain has TRBV4-1 and TRBJ2-1; D gene ambiguous. CDR1 is MGHRA and CDR2 is YSYEKL in the germline V gene. Trimming took 5 bases from V and 13 from J, leaving 15 bases between them. The CDR3 has 12 residues. The CDR3 region has the DNA TGCGCCAGCAGCTCATTAGGACCGCCCCAGTTCTTC. Translating gives CASSSLGPPQFF.